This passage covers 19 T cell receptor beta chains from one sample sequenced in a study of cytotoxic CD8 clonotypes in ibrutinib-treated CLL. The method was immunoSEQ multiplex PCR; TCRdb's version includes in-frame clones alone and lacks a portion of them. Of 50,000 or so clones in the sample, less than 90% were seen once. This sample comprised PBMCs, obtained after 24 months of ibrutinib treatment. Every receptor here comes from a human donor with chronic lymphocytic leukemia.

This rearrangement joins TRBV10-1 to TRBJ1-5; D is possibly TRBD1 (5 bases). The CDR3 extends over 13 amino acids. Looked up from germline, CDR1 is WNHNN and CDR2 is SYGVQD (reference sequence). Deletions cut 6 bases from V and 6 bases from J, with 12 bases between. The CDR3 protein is CASSPGKGQPQHF. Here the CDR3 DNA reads TGCGCCAGCAGCCCAGGGAAGGGTCAGCCCCAGCATTTT.

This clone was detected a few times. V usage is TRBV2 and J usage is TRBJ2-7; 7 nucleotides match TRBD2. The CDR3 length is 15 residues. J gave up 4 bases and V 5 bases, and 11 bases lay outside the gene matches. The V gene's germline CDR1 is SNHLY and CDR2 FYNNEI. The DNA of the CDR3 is TGTGCCAGCAGTCCCGGAGGACTAGATACTTACGAGCAGTACTTC. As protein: CASSPGGLDTYEQYF.

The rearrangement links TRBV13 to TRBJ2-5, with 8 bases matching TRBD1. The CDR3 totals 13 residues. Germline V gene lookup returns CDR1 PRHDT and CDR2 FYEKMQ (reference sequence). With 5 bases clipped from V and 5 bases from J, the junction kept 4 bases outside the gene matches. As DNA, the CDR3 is TGTGCCAGCAGCCGACAGGGGATTGAGACCCAGTACTTC. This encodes CASSRQGIETQYF.

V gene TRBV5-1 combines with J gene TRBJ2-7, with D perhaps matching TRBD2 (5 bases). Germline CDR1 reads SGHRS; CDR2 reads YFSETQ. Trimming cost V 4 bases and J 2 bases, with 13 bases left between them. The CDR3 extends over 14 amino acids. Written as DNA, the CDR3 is TGCGCCAGCAGCGCGGCACTAGGACCCTACGAGCAGTACTTC. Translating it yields CASSAALGPYEQYF.

DNA of the CDR3: TGTGCCAGCAGTCCATCCGTCGGCATACGGGCCCAGTACTTC. It specifies CASSPSVGIRAQYF. V usage is TRBV28 and J usage is TRBJ2-5, with D unclear. V was trimmed by 5 bases and J by 9 bases, leaving 19 bases between them. This CDR3 is built from 14 residues. The V gene's germline CDR1 is MDHEN and CDR2 SYDVKM.

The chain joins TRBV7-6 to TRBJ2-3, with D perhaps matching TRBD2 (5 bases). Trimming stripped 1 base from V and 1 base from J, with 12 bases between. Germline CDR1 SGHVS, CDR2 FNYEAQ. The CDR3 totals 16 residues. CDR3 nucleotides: TGTGCCAGCAGCTTAGGGGCGGGTAGCGGCACAGATACGCAGTATTTT. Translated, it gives CASSLGAGSGTDTQYF.

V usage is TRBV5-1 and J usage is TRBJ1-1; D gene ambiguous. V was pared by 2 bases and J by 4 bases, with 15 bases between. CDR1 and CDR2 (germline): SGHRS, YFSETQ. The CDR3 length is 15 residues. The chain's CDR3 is CASSLDLVGGTEAFF. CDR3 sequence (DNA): TGCGCCAGCAGCTTAGACTTAGTGGGCGGCACTGAAGCTTTCTTT.

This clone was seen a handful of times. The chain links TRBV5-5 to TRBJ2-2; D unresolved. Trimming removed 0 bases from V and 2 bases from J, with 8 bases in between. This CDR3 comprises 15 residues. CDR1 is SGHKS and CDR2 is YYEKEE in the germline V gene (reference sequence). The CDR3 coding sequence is TGTGCCAGCAGCTTGGACACAATAAACACCGGGGAGCTGTTTTTT. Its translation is CASSLDTINTGELFF.

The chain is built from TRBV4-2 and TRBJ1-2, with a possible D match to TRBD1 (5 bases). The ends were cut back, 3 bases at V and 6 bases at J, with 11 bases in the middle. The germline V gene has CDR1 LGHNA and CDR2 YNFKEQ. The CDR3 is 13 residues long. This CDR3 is CASSQTAQDGYTF. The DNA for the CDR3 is TGTGCCAGCAGCCAGACAGCACAAGATGGCTACACCTTC.

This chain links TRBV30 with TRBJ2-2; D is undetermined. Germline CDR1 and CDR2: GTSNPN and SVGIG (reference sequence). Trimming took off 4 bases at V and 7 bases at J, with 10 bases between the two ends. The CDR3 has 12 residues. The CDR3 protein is CAWTQPVGELFF. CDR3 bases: TGTGCCTGGACCCAGCCAGTCGGGGAGCTGTTTTTT.

CDR3 amino acids: CASSFLGYSGNTIYF. The CDR3 DNA reads TGTGCCAGCAGTTTTCTAGGATACTCTGGAAACACCATATATTTT. The rearrangement links TRBV28 to TRBJ1-3, with D uncertain. The ends were cut back, 3 bases at V and 0 bases at J, with 9 bases in the middle. CDR3 length equals 15 residues. Germline assignment: CDR1 MDHEN and CDR2 SYDVKM.

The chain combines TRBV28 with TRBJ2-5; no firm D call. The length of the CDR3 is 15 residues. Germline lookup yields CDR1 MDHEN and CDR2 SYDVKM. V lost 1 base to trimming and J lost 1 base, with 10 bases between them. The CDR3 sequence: CASSLFTDFQETQYF. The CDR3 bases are TGTGCCAGCAGTTTATTTACAGACTTCCAAGAGACCCAGTACTTC.

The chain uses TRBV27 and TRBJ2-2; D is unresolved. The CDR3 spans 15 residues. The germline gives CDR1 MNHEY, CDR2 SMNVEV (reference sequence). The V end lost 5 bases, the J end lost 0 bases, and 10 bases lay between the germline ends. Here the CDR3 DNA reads TGTGCCAGCAGTCACTTTGGATCGAACACCGGGGAGCTGTTTTTT. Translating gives CASSHFGSNTGELFF.

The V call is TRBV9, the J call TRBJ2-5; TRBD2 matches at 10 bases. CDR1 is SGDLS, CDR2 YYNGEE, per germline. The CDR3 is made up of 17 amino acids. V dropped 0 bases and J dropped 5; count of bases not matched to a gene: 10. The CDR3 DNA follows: TGTGCCAGCAGCGTAGGGGCTAGCGGGAGCGATGGGGAGACCCAGTACTTC. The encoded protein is CASSVGASGSDGETQYF.

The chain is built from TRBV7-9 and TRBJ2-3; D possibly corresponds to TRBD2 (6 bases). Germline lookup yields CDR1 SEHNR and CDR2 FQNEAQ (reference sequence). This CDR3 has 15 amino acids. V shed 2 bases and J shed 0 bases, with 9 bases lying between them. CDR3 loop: CASSLLASSTDTQYF. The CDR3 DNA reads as TGTGCCAGCAGCTTACTAGCGTCTAGCACAGATACGCAGTATTTT.

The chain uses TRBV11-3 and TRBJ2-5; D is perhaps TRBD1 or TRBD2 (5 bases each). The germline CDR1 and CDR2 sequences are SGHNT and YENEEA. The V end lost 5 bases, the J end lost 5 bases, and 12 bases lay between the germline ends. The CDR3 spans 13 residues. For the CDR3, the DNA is TGTGCCAGCAGCGGATACGGGGCGGAGACCCAGTACTTC. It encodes CASSGYGAETQYF.

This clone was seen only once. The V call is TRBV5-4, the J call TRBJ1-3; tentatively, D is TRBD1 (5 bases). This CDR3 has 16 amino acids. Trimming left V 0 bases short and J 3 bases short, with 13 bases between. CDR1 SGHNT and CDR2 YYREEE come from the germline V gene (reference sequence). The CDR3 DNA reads TGTGCCAGCAGCTTGGACTTAGGGGCTCGTGGAAACACCATATATTTT. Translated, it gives CASSLDLGARGNTIYF.

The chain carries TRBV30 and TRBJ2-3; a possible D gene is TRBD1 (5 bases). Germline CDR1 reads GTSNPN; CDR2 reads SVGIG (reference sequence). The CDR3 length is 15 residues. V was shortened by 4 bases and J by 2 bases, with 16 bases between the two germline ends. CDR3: CAWNHPGQHTDTQYF. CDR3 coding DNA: TGTGCCTGGAACCACCCAGGGCAGCACACAGATACGCAGTATTTT. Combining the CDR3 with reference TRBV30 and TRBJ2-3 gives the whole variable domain SQTIHQWPATLVQPVGSPLSLECTVEGTSNPNLYWYRQAAGRGLQLLFYSVGIGQISSEVPQNLSASRPQDRQFILSSKKLLLSDSGFYLCAWNHPGQHTDTQYFGPGTRLTVL.

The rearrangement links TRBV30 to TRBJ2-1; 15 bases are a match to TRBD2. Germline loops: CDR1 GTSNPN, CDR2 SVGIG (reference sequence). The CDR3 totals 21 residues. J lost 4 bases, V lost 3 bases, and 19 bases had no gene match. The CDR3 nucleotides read TGTGCCTGGAGCCCTCCGGGACTAGCGGGAGGAAGCGGGTGGGGTTACAATGAGCAGTTCTTC. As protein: CAWSPPGLAGGSGWGYNEQFF. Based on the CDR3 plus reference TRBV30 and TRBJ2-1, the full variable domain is SQTIHQWPATLVQPVGSPLSLECTVEGTSNPNLYWYRQAAGRGLQLLFYSVGIGQISSEVPQNLSASRPQDRQFILSSKKLLLSDSGFYLCAWSPPGLAGGSGWGYNEQFFGPGTRLTVL.